What follows are 16 T cell receptor beta chains derived from one specimen sequenced in a study of breast tumors, draining lymph nodes, adjacent tissues. Axillary draining lymph nodes of breast cancer patients supplied the node samples. TCRdb independently ran MiXCR on the multiplex PCR reads; one entry per CDR3 protein. Counted here are roughly 110,000 distinct CDR3 sequences, around 30% occurring once; the ten biggest clones make up approximately 5%. The specimen sequenced was axillary lymph node tissue. Receptors originate from a female donor with breast cancer. Some clones in this sample may be carry-over from other donors' samples.

This clonotype was counted many times. The chain employs TRBV27 and TRBJ2-7; a weak D match, TRBD2 (5 bases). Per germline, CDR1 MNHEY and CDR2 SMNVEV (reference sequence). CDR3 length: 13 residues. V was trimmed by 4 bases and J by 3 bases, leaving 10 bases between them. CDR3 sequence (DNA): TGTGCCAGCAGTTGGGTAGCGAACTACGAGCAGTACTTC. Protein product: CASSWVANYEQYF.

This clonotype was counted at least ten times. J is TRBJ2-1 and V is TRBV6-6; 8 bases line up with TRBD1. Looked up from germline, CDR1 is MNHNY and CDR2 is SVGAGI (reference sequence). The CDR3 consists of 14 residues. V trimming: 6 bases; J trimming: 3 bases; junction bases outside the gene matches: 4. The CDR3 spells CASSPGQVYNEQFF. The CDR3 nucleotides read TGTGCCAGCAGCCCGGGACAGGTCTACAATGAGCAGTTCTTC.

This clonotype was counted at least ten times. The V call is TRBV7-6, the J call TRBJ1-1, with unresolved D. The ends were cut back, 2 bases at V and 1 base at J, with 8 bases in the middle. Looked up from germline, CDR1 is SGHVS and CDR2 is FNYEAQ. The CDR3 runs 14 residues. The CDR3 DNA follows: TGTGCCAGCAGCTTAAAAGAAGGGAACACTGAAGCTTTCTTT. This sequence encodes CASSLKEGNTEAFF.

This clonotype was picked up many times. The chain has TRBV9 and TRBJ2-1, with D unresolved. Germline CDR1 and CDR2: SGDLS and YYNGEE. V was trimmed by 4 bases and J by 2 bases, leaving 10 bases between them. CDR3 size: 14 residues. The CDR3 here is CASSPGQTYNEQFF. CDR3 bases: TGTGCCAGCAGCCCTGGGCAAACCTACAATGAGCAGTTCTTC.

The table lists this clonotype with many counts. The chain links TRBV5-1 to TRBJ2-5, with D possibly TRBD2 on 5 matching bases. The CDR3 has 14 residues. The germline V gene has CDR1 SGHRS and CDR2 YFSETQ. V was pared by 0 bases and J by 8 bases, with 14 bases between. This CDR3 is CASSLDSRGYTQYF. The CDR3 nucleotides read TGCGCCAGCAGCTTGGACTCCCGAGGGTATACCCAGTACTTC. The whole variable domain, remainder taken from reference TRBV5-1 and TRBJ2-5, is KAGVTQTPRYLIKTRGQQVTLSCSPISGHRSVSWYQQTPGQGLQFLFEYFSETQRNKGNFPGRFSGRQFSNSRSEMNVSTLELGDSALYLCASSLDSRGYTQYFGPGTRLLVL.

The chain has TRBV7-2 and TRBJ1-6; perhaps TRBD1 as D (5 bases). Per germline, CDR1 SGHTA and CDR2 FQGNSA. This CDR3 region has 15 residues. V was shortened by 1 base and J by 7 bases, with 11 bases between the two germline ends. CDR3 DNA: TGTGCCAGCAGCTTAGACGGGACGGGAAATTCACCCCTCCACTTT. It is translated as CASSLDGTGNSPLHF.

This clonotype occurred once. The chain employs TRBV2 and TRBJ2-6; D not certain. The CDR3 is 11 amino acids. Trimming cost V 11 bases and J 4 bases, with 6 bases left between them. Germline lookup yields CDR1 SNHLY and CDR2 FYNNEI. CDR3 region: CAHGGANVLTF. DNA of the CDR3: TGTGCCCACGGGGGGGCCAACGTCCTGACTTTC.

This clonotype has at least ten counts. The CDR3 DNA follows: TGCGCCAGCAGCCAAGACGGACACAAACAAGAGACCCAGTACTTC. As protein: CASSQDGHKQETQYF. The genes are TRBV4-1 and TRBJ2-5; possible D gene TRBD1, 5 bases. Per the germline V gene, CDR1 is MGHRA and CDR2 is YSYEKL. Trimming removed 0 bases at V and 2 bases at J, with 10 bases between. The CDR3 has 15 amino acids.

This clonotype has just a few counts. With a much larger clone just one base away, this may be a read error. The chain couples TRBV20-1 to TRBJ2-1, with TRBD2 matching 9 bases. The CDR3 is 15 residues long. V dropped 6 bases and J dropped 9; count of bases not matched to a gene: 15. Germline CDR1 reads DFQATT; CDR2 reads SNEGSKA (reference sequence). CDR3 region: CSADLLSGGPGEQFF. Here the CDR3 DNA reads TGCAGTGCCGACCTCCTTAGCGGGGGACCGGGTGAGCAGTTCTTC.

This clonotype came up many times. The V gene is TRBV12-3 or TRBV12-4, the J gene TRBJ2-7, with 9 bases lining up with TRBD1. The CDR3 spans 15 residues. The trim removed 7 bases at V and 0 bases at J, leaving 7 bases unmatched. The CDR3 spells CASTAGTGSSYEQYF. DNA for the CDR3: TGTGCCAGCACCGCCGGGACAGGGAGCTCCTACGAGCAGTACTTC.

In its sample, this clonotype was seen a few times. A clone one base away is much larger, so this may be a read error. This chain joins TRBV5-6 and TRBJ1-2, with 7 positions matching TRBD1. Germline assignment: CDR1 SGHDT and CDR2 YYEEEE. The CDR3 has 13 residues. The V segment lost 4 bases and the J segment 4 bases; nucleotides outside the gene matches: 4. In nucleotides, the CDR3 is TGTGCCAGCAGCGTGGGACAGACCTATGGCTACACCTTC. Translating gives CASSVGQTYGYTF.

Remarks on this clonotype: One junction end does not reproduce the germline sequence, and a read error may be involved. The chain recombines TRBV7-9 with TRBJ1-3; a possible D gene is TRBD1 (6 bases). The length of the CDR3 is 16 residues. Per germline, CDR1 SEHNR and CDR2 FQNEAQ (reference sequence). This chain's CDR3 is CASSSQGSHSGNIIYF. The CDR3 DNA is TGTGCCAGCAGCTCACAGGGAAGTCACTCTGGAAACATCATATATTTT.

This clonotype was picked up many times. This sequence joins TRBV20-1 and TRBJ1-1; D is unclear. Germline CDR1 and CDR2: DFQATT and SNEGSKA (reference sequence). V was clipped by 1 base and J by 7 bases, with 10 bases between them. This CDR3 comprises 12 residues. The CDR3 DNA sequence: TGCAGTGCTAGAGTCGGTACGGATGAAGCTTTCTTT. Its protein product is CSARVGTDEAFF.

This clonotype has at least ten counts. The chain links TRBV2 to TRBJ1-2; D remains ambiguous. CDR3 length: 11 amino acids. V dropped 6 bases and J dropped 8 bases, with 10 bases sitting between them. The germline CDR1 and CDR2 sequences are SNHLY and FYNNEI. Written as DNA, the CDR3 is TGTGCCAGCAGCGGGGATGACGGCTACACCTTC. Protein sequence: CASSGDDGYTF.

This clonotype was detected ten times or more. This rearrangement joins TRBV20-1 to TRBJ2-7; maybe TRBD1 (5 bases). Deletions cut 0 bases from V and 5 bases from J, with 17 bases between. Germline CDR1 reads DFQATT; CDR2 reads SNEGSKA (reference sequence). CDR3 length: 15 amino acids. The CDR3 here is CSARDRRVGSNEQYF. The CDR3 DNA reads as TGCAGTGCTAGAGATCGCAGGGTAGGAAGTAACGAGCAGTACTTC.

This clonotype was counted ten times or more. This clone may be a read error of a much larger clone one base away. The V gene is TRBV20-1, the J gene TRBJ2-7, with D unclear. Trimming took 4 bases from V and 3 from J, leaving 7 bases between them. CDR3 size: 11 residues. The germline CDR1 and CDR2 sequences are DFQATT and SNEGSKA (reference sequence). This CDR3 reads CSAMFLYEQYF. The CDR3 DNA sequence: TGCAGTGCTATGTTTCTCTACGAGCAGTACTTC.